This TCR beta chain was profiled in a study of identical twins. TCRdb re-called the 5' RACE reads with MiXCR, one entry per CDR3 protein. The sample contains fewer than 350,000 distinct CDR3 sequences, around 8.8% of which appear only once. Trimming pared 4 bases from V and 3 bases from J, leaving 14 bases between. Germline V gene lookup returns CDR1 SNHLY and CDR2 FYNNEI. This CDR3 has 15 residues. The data were also submitted as part of a second study, on yellow fever vaccine responses in identical twins.

Source material: memory (CD45RO+) T cells sorted from blood. The chain carries TRBV2 and TRBJ2-3, with unresolved D. The sequence was collected from a woman between 18 and 30 years old in good health. CDR3 sequence reads: CASSVEVLPTDTQYF. The CDR3 DNA is TGTGCCAGCAGTGTAGAGGTGCTTCCGACAGATACGCAGTATTTT. Filled out from reference TRBV2 and TRBJ2-3, the complete variable domain reads EPEVTQTPSHQVTQMGQEVILRCVPISNHLYFYWYRQILGQKVEFLVSFYNNEISEKSEIFDDQFSVERPDGSNFTLKIRSTKLEDSAMYFCASSVEVLPTDTQYFGPGTRLTVL.